This TCR beta chain stems from a study of preoperative IRX-2 immunotherapy in early breast cancer. The germline V and J ends were trimmed by 4 bases and 5 bases, with 17 bases remaining between them. The V gene's germline CDR1 is MNHGY and CDR2 SAAAGT. This CDR3 has 15 amino acids. Regarding treatment: preoperative locoregional IRX-2 cytokine immunotherapy. Sequencing used immunoSEQ multiplex PCR; TCRdb keeps in-frame clones, though not all of them. The table has roughly 5,100 clones, roughly 66% seen once. The source material was tumor tissue, sampled before IRX-2 immunotherapy. This chain links TRBV6-8 with TRBJ1-1; a possible D gene is TRBD1 (6 bases). The TCR comes from a human donor with breast cancer. The CDR3 nucleotides are TGTGCCAGCAGTTTCGGGGGACGACAGGTTACTGAAGCTTTCTTT. Translating it yields CASSFGGRQVTEAFF.